This T cell receptor (beta chain) is from a study of blood T cell repertoires in COVID-19. Study details: Nucleic acid was either cDNA or gDNA, and it came from T cells, B-cell-depleted T cells, or PBMCs.

Seattle-derived patients entered the study during active infection and were followed longitudinally. Per the original methods: Nucleated cell number was recorded as an estimate derived from reference gene primer amplification. Method: immunoSEQ multiplex PCR; TCRdb's copy keeps in-frame clones and lacks some. The V and J calls and the clone size are those of that table, but D and trimming were determined from the DNA. The sample lists 200,000 to 250,000 clones, roughly 83% occurring once. Trimming pared 2 bases from V and 8 bases from J, leaving 10 bases between. The CDR3 runs to 14 residues. Germline assignment: CDR1 SGHVS and CDR2 FQNEAQ.

The material sequenced was peripheral blood. The receptor was derived from a woman over 75 with COVID-19, enrolled during active disease. This chain joins TRBV7-8 and TRBJ1-6; D possibly corresponds to TRBD1 (5 bases). The CDR3 DNA sequence: TGTGCCAGCAGCTTAAGCAGGGTGGATTCACCCCTCCACTTT. This translates into CASSLSRVDSPLHF.